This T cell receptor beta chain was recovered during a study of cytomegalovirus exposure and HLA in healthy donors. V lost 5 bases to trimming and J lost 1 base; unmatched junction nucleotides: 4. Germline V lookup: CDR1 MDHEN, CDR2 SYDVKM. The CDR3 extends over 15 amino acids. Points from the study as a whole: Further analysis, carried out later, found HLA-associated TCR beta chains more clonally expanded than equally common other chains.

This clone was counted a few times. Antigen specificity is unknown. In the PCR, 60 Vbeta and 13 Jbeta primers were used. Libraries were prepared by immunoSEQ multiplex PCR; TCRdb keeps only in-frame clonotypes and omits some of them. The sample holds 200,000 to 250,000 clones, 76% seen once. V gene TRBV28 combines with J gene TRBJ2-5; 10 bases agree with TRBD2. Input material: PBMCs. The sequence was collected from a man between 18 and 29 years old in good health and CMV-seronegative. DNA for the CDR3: TGTGCCAGCAGTCCCGGACTAGCGGCCCAAGAGACCCAGTACTTC. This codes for CASSPGLAAQETQYF.